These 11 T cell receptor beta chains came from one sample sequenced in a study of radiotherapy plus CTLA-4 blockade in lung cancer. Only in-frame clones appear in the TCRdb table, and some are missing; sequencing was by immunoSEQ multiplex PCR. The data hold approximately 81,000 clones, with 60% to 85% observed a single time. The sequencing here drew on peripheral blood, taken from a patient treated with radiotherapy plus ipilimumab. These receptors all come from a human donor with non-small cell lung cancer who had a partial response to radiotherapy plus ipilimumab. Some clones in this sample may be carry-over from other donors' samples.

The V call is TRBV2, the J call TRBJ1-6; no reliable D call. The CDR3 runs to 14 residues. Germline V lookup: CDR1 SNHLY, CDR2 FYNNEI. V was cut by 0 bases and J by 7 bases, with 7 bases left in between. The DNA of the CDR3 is TGTGCCAGCAGTGAAGCGGGGAGAAATTCACCCCTCCACTTT. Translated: CASSEAGRNSPLHF.

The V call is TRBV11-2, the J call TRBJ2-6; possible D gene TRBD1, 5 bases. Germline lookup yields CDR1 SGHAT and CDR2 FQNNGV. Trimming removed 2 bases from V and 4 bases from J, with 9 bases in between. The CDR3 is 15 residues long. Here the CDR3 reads CASSLTRAGANVLTF. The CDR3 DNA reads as TGTGCCAGCAGCTTAACCAGGGCCGGGGCCAACGTCCTGACTTTC.

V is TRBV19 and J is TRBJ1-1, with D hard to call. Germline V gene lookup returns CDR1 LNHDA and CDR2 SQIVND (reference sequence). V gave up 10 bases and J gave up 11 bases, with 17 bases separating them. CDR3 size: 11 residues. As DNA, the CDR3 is TGTGCCACATCCCGGGTGGGGAGGGCTTTCTTT. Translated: CATSRVGRAFF.

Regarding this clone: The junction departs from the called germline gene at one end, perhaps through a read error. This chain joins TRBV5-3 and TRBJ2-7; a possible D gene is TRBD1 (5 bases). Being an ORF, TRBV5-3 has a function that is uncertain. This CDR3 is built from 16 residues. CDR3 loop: CARGLAVDSSSYEQYF. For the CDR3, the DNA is TGTGCCAGAGGCTTGGCAGTAGACAGTAGCTCCTACGAGCAGTACTTC.

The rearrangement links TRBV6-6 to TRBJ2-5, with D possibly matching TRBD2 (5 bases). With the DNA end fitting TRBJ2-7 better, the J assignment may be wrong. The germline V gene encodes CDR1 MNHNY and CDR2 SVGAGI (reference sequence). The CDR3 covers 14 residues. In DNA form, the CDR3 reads TGTGCCAGCAGTTACCGAGGGCCCTCCTACGAGCAGTACTTC. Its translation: CASSYRGPSYEQYF.

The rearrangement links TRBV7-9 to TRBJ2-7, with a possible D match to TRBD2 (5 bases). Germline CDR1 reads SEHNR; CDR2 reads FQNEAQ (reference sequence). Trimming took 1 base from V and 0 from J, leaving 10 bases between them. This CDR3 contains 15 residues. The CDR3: CASSLESAGSYEQYF. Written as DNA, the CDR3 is TGTGCCAGCAGCTTAGAGTCCGCGGGCTCCTACGAGCAGTACTTC.

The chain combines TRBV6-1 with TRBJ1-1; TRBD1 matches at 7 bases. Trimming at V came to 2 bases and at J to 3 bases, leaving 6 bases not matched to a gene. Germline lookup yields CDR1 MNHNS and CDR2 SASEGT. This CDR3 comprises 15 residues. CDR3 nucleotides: TGTGCCAGCAGTGAATACACAGGGGTGGACACTGAAGCTTTCTTT. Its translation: CASSEYTGVDTEAFF.

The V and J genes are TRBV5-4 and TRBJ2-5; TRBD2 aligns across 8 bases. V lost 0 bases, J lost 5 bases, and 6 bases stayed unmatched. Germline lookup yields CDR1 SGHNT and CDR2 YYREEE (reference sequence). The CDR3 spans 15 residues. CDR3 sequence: CASSLGGERGETQYF. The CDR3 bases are TGTGCCAGCAGCTTGGGGGGCGAGCGGGGGGAGACCCAGTACTTC.

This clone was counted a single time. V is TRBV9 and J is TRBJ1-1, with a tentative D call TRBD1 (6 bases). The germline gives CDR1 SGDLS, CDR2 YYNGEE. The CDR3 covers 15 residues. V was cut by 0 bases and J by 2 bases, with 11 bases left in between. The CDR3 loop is CASSVVQGLNTEAFF. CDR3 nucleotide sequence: TGTGCCAGCAGCGTAGTGCAGGGGCTAAACACTGAAGCTTTCTTT.

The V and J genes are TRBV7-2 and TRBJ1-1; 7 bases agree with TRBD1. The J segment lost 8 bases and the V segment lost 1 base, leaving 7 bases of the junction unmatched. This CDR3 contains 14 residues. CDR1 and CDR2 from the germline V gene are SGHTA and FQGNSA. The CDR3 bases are TGTGCCAGCAGCTTAGTGGGAAGGGGGCGGGAAGCTTTCTTT. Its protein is CASSLVGRGREAFF.

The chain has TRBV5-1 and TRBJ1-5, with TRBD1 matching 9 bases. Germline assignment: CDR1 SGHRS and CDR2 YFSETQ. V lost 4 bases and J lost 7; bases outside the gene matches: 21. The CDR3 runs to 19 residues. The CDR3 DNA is TGCGCCAGCAGCCGGCCACCACGGACAGGGGTGGGTCGAGGGCAGCCCCAGCATTTT. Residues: CASSRPPRTGVGRGQPQHF. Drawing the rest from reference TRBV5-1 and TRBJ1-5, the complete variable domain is KAGVTQTPRYLIKTRGQQVTLSCSPISGHRSVSWYQQTPGQGLQFLFEYFSETQRNKGNFPGRFSGRQFSNSRSEMNVSTLELGDSALYLCASSRPPRTGVGRGQPQHFGDGTRLSIL.